Included here is one T cell receptor (beta chain) sequence, with context. There are 12 residues in the CDR3. Trimming cost V 0 bases and J 3 bases, with 6 bases left between them. Germline CDR1 reads SQVTM; CDR2 reads ANQGSEA. This sample is drawn from a study of T cells in Graves' hyperthyroidism and ophthalmopathy. Across 18 months, stable Graves' hyperthyroidism was marked by no progression to ophthalmopathy. Diagnoses rested on clinical symptoms, serum thyroxine and TRAb, thyroid ultrasound and orbital computed tomography. TCR beta CDR3 sequences were amplified from RNA transcripts. The study used the HTBI primer set for a first-round RT-PCR of the TCR CDR3. TCRdb processed the multiplex PCR reads anew with MiXCR; each CDR3 protein has one entry. Counted here are about 290,000 distinct CDR3 sequences, around 16% occurring once; the ten biggest clones make up 33%.

This TCR derives from a man aged 30 to 45 with Graves' hyperthyroidism. V gene TRBV29-1 combines with J gene TRBJ2-7; no clear D gene. The sequenced material came from blood. The CDR3: CSVEDGRYEQYF. The CDR3, as DNA: TGCAGCGTTGAAGATGGGCGCTACGAGCAGTACTTC.